Below are 2 T cell receptor beta chains sequenced from a single sample in a study of shared clonotypes between healthy human individuals. The table came from immunoSEQ multiplex PCR; TCRdb's copy has only in-frame clones and leaves some out. This sample yields about 2.1 million clones, of which just under 95% are seen a single time; less than 2% belongs to the top ten. The naive CD8 fraction comprised CD45RO-negative cells positively selected for CCR7 and excluded terminally differentiated effector memory CD45RA+ cells. Input material: naive CD8+ T cells from PBMCs. Every receptor here comes from a man aged 18 to 35 in good health. Some clones in this sample may be carry-over from other donors' samples.

V gene TRBV11-2 combines with J gene TRBJ2-3; D is perhaps TRBD1 (6 bases). The CDR3 covers 14 residues. The V end lost 5 bases, the J end lost 6 bases, and 15 bases lay between the germline ends. Per germline, CDR1 SGHAT and CDR2 FQNNGV. The DNA for the CDR3 is TGTGCCAGCAGCGGACAGTCCCGGGCGGATACGCAGTATTTT. The encoded protein is CASSGQSRADTQYF.

The chain employs TRBV28 and TRBJ2-3; TRBD2 matches 11 bases. Per germline, CDR1 MDHEN and CDR2 SYDVKM. Losses at the gene ends were 3 bases for V and 3 bases for J; bases not matched to a gene: 5. The CDR3 runs 16 residues. The CDR3 DNA follows: TGTGCCAGCAGTTTGAGGACTAGCGGGCATACAGATACGCAGTATTTT. It specifies CASSLRTSGHTDTQYF.